The clone carrying this T cell receptor (beta chain) was counted a single time. Its antigen remains unknown. This specimen includes other DNA sequences encoding the same CDR3. The germline CDR1 and CDR2 sequences are MNHEY and SMNVEV (reference sequence). The CDR3 consists of 13 residues. V was shortened by 3 bases and J by 4 bases, with 10 bases between the two germline ends. This entry is derived from a study of shared clonotypes between healthy human individuals. The repertoire was sequenced with immunoSEQ multiplex PCR; TCRdb's copy has only in-frame clones and lacks some. The sample yields some 2,100,000 clones, roughly 91% seen once. Study-wide findings and caveats: Relative to their counterparts shared across all four donors, non-shared clonotypes exhibited diminished generation probabilities.

CD45RO-negative, CCR7-selected cells formed the naive CD8 fraction, which excluded terminally differentiated effector memory CD45RA+ cells. The sample comprised naive CD8+ T cells from PBMCs. This TCR derives from a man between 18 and 35 years old in good health. Some clones in this sample may be carry-over from other donors' samples. V usage is TRBV27 and J usage is TRBJ2-7; no reliable D call. The CDR3 DNA follows: TGTGCCAGCAGTTTCGGTCAGACTTACGAGCAGTACTTC. Translation gives CASSFGQTYEQYF.